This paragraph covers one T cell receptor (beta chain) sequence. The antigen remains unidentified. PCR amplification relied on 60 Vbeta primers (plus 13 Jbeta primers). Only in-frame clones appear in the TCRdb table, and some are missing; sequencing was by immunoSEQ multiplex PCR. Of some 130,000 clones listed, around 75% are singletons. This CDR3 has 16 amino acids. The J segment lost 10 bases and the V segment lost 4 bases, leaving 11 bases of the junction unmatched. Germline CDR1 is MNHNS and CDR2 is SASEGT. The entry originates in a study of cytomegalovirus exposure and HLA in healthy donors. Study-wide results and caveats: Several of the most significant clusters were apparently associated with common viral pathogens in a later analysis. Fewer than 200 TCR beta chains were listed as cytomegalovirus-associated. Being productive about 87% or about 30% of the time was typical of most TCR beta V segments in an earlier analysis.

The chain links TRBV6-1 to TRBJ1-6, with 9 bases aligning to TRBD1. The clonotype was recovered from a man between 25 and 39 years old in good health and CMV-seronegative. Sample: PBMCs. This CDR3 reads CASSVTGGAVGSPLHF. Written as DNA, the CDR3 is TGTGCCAGCAGTGTAACAGGGGGCGCTGTGGGATCACCCCTCCACTTT.